These 32 T cell receptor beta chains share one sample of origin, sequenced in a study of brain T cells in children with intractable seizures. Noted time point: blood from clinic visit 5 months post-surgery; TSC patient then seizure free. Assay used: immunoSEQ multiplex PCR; TCRdb lists only in-frame clones, some missing. The repertoire holds about 340,000 clones, with approximately 93% as singletons. The material sequenced was peripheral blood, taken roughly 5 months after surgery. The receptors shown here come from a boy under two years old with tuberous sclerosis and intractable seizures.

This clone was recorded only once. Within the sample, other DNA sequences also encode this same CDR3. This chain links TRBV6-6 with TRBJ1-1; D unclear. CDR3 length: 13 residues. Trimming cost V 0 bases and J 1 base, with 3 bases left between them. CDR1 MNHNY and CDR2 SVGAGI come from the germline V gene (reference sequence). The CDR3 protein is CASSYSRNTEAFF. As DNA, the CDR3 is TGTGCCAGCAGTTACTCGAGGAACACTGAAGCTTTCTTT.

The rearrangement uses TRBV19 and TRBJ1-2; 7 nucleotides line up with TRBD1. V was clipped by 6 bases and J by 3 bases; unmatched bases: 4. This CDR3 has 13 amino acids. Per the germline V gene, CDR1 is LNHDA and CDR2 is SQIVND (reference sequence). The CDR3 nucleotides read TGTGCCAGTAGAAACACAGGGGACTATGGCTACACCTTC. This codes for CASRNTGDYGYTF.

This clone was seen a few times. DNA for the CDR3: TGTGCCTGGAGTCACAGGAGGACCGGGACAAGAGGATATAGCTCCTATAATTCACCCCTCCACTTT. This encodes CAWSHRRTGTRGYSSYNSPLHF. This rearrangement joins TRBV30 to TRBJ1-6, with a weak D call TRBD1 (6 bases). The germline V and J ends were trimmed by 2 bases and 0 bases, with 29 bases remaining between them. Germline V gene data show CDR1 as GTSNPN and CDR2 as SVGIG (reference sequence). The CDR3 contains 22 residues.

V and J are TRBV7-3 and TRBJ2-3, with a possible D match to TRBD2 (6 bases). This CDR3 is 15 amino acids long. The germline V gene has CDR1 SGHTA and CDR2 FQGTGA. Trimming took off 2 bases at V and 2 bases at J, with 11 bases between the two ends. Written as DNA, the CDR3 is TGTGCCAGCAGCTTATTTAGCGGACCCACAGATACGCAGTATTTT. Encoded protein: CASSLFSGPTDTQYF.

The chain couples TRBV3-1 (or the pseudogene TRBV3-2) to TRBJ2-7; D is perhaps TRBD2 (5 bases). V shed 1 base and J shed 4 bases, with 8 bases lying between them. The CDR3 covers 13 residues. From germline, CDR1 is LGHDT and CDR2 YNNKEL (reference sequence). As DNA, the CDR3 is TGTGCCAGCAGCCAAGTTGAGGGATACGAGCAGTACTTC. This gives the protein CASSQVEGYEQYF.

This sequence joins TRBV19 and TRBJ2-7, with 7 bases matching TRBD2. The CDR3 is made up of 14 amino acids. The V and J ends lost 0 bases and 4 bases, in that order; junction bases with no gene match: 3. In germline, CDR1 is LNHDA, CDR2 SQIVND (reference sequence). In nucleotides, the CDR3 is TGTGCCAGTAGTATAGAGGCGGGAGTTTACGAGCAGTACTTC. It encodes CASSIEAGVYEQYF. The variable domain in full, completed from reference TRBV19 and TRBJ2-7, reads DGGITQSPKYLFRKEGQNVTLSCEQNLNHDAMYWYRQDPGQGLRLIYYSQIVNDFQKGDIAEGYSVSREKKESFPLTVTSAQKNPTAFYLCASSIEAGVYEQYFGPGTRLTVT.

This clone was observed a single time. The genes are TRBV19 and TRBJ2-7; TRBD1 might be the D (5 bases). Trimming pared 4 bases from V and 2 bases from J, leaving 18 bases between. Germline V gene sequence: CDR1 LNHDA, CDR2 SQIVND (reference sequence). This CDR3 spans 16 amino acids. The CDR3 loop reads CASSNIYDSKTYEQYF. DNA of the CDR3: TGTGCCAGTAGTAATATCTATGACAGCAAAACCTACGAGCAGTACTTC.

The chain combines TRBV11-2 with TRBJ2-1; perhaps TRBD2 as D (6 bases). Per germline, CDR1 SGHAT and CDR2 FQNNGV. This CDR3 comprises 15 residues. V was shortened by 1 base and J by 9 bases, with 16 bases between the two germline ends. The CDR3 DNA reads TGTGCCAGCAGCTTAGTCAAGGGGATGGGGGGTGAGCAGTTCTTC. It yields the protein CASSLVKGMGGEQFF.

The CDR3 region has the DNA TGTGCCAGCAGCCAAGGCGGGGAAGGACAGCCCCAGCATTTT. It is translated as CASSQGGEGQPQHF. The chain couples TRBV4-2 to TRBJ1-5; D ambiguous. Per germline, CDR1 LGHNA and CDR2 YNFKEQ. The CDR3 has 14 amino acids. The V end was cut by 1 base, the J end by 7 bases, with 11 bases between.

In DNA, the CDR3 is TGTGCCAGCGGACGGAGTAGGAACTATGGCTACACCTTC. Translation: CASGRSRNYGYTF. V is TRBV19 and J is TRBJ1-2; unclear D gene. V lost 9 bases and J lost 2, with 13 bases in between. The CDR3 covers 13 residues. Germline CDR1 is LNHDA and CDR2 is SQIVND (reference sequence).

CDR3 DNA sequence: TGTGCCAGCAGTGAAGCGCGGTATGGCTACACCTTC. Amino acid sequence: CASSEARYGYTF. V usage is TRBV6-1 and J usage is TRBJ1-2; D call uncertain. CDR1 MNHNS and CDR2 SASEGT come from the germline V gene. The V gene lost 0 bases and the J gene lost 5 bases, with 4 bases spanning the gap. CDR3 length: 12 amino acids.

This clone showed up just once. The genes are TRBV2 and TRBJ2-5, with unresolved D. The CDR3 contains 11 residues. The germline V and J ends were trimmed by 2 bases and 13 bases, with 11 bases remaining between them. Germline V CDR1 and CDR2: SNHLY, FYNNEI. The chain's CDR3 is CASSERGRPYF. CDR3 nucleotides: TGTGCCAGCAGTGAACGAGGAAGGCCGTACTTC.

This rearrangement joins TRBV5-1 to TRBJ2-3; no clear D. The V and J ends lost 0 bases and 0 bases respectively, with 17 bases between them. This CDR3 is 18 amino acids long. CDR1 and CDR2 (germline): SGHRS, YFSETQ. This chain's CDR3 is CASSLAPKALSSTDTQYF. DNA for the CDR3: TGCGCCAGCAGCTTGGCTCCCAAGGCCCTCTCTAGCACAGATACGCAGTATTTT.

The rearrangement uses TRBV2 and TRBJ2-3, with D tentatively TRBD1 or TRBD2 (5 bases each). This CDR3 is 13 amino acids long. Germline V gives CDR1 SNHLY, CDR2 FYNNEI. V dropped 7 bases and J dropped 7 bases, with 15 bases sitting between them. In DNA form, the CDR3 reads TGTGCCAGCACCGGGGCCCCCGGAAATACGCAGTATTTT. This gives the protein CASTGAPGNTQYF.

The chain combines TRBV15 with TRBJ1-4, with D maybe TRBD1 (6 bases). The V end was cut by 6 bases, the J end by 5 bases, with 16 bases between. Germline V lookup: CDR1 LNHNV, CDR2 YYDKDF (reference sequence). CDR3 length equals 15 residues. The CDR3 loop reads CATSNWTAGNEKLFF. CDR3 in DNA: TGTGCCACCAGTAACTGGACAGCCGGGAATGAAAAACTGTTTTTT.

This rearrangement joins TRBV18 to TRBJ2-7; no reliable D call. Germline V gene data show CDR1 as KGHSH and CDR2 as LQKENI. With 2 bases removed from V and 3 bases from J, the gap between germline ends came to 8 bases. CDR3 size: 13 residues. The CDR3 loop reads CASSPIDNYEQYF. CDR3 bases: TGTGCCAGCTCACCAATCGACAACTACGAGCAGTACTTC.

The chain uses TRBV27 and TRBJ1-2, with D tentatively TRBD1 (6 bases). This CDR3 has 14 residues. Trimming stripped 3 bases from V and 8 bases from J, with 16 bases between. Germline assignment: CDR1 MNHEY and CDR2 SMNVEV (reference sequence). CDR3 loop: CASSFSGGAYGYTF. CDR3 coding DNA: TGTGCCAGCAGTTTCTCGGGGGGCGCGTACGGCTACACCTTC.

Written as DNA, the CDR3 is TGTGCCAGCAGCGTAACAGGCCTCTACGAGCAGTACTTC. It translates to CASSVTGLYEQYF. The rearrangement joins TRBV5-6 to TRBJ2-7; tentative D call: TRBD1 (5 bases). Germline assignment: CDR1 SGHDT and CDR2 YYEEEE. The V and J ends lost 4 bases and 3 bases respectively, with 11 bases between them. The CDR3 length is 13 residues.

This chain joins TRBV9 and TRBJ2-7; no definite D call. V was trimmed by 4 bases and J by 3 bases, leaving 11 bases between them. Germline V gives CDR1 SGDLS, CDR2 YYNGEE. This CDR3 spans 13 amino acids. The chain's CDR3 is CASSFDLNYEQYF. In DNA form, the CDR3 reads TGTGCCAGCAGCTTCGATCTAAACTACGAGCAGTACTTC.

The gene calls are TRBV12-3 or TRBV12-4 and TRBJ2-7; D remains unclear. The CDR3 runs 13 residues. The ends were cut back, 3 bases at V and 6 bases at J, with 12 bases in the middle. The CDR3 nucleotides read TGTGCCAGCAGTTTCGGGCGGCTCTCCGAGCAGTACTTC. Translation: CASSFGRLSEQYF.

V is TRBV7-8 and J is TRBJ1-2; 8 nucleotides align to TRBD1. Per the germline V gene, CDR1 is SGHVS and CDR2 is FQNEAQ. The ends lost 2 bases at V and 0 bases at J; junction bases unmatched: 5. The CDR3 extends over 16 amino acids. The CDR3 DNA is TGTGCCAGCAGCTTATTCGGGACAGGCGCTAACTATGGCTACACCTTC. Protein sequence: CASSLFGTGANYGYTF.

The chain recombines TRBV12-3 or TRBV12-4 with TRBJ1-4; D ambiguous. Trimming pared 4 bases from V and 11 bases from J, leaving 11 bases between. This CDR3 contains 12 residues. CDR3 sequence (DNA): TGTGCCAGCAGTTCAATCGTGGATAAACTGTTTTTT. Translated, it gives CASSSIVDKLFF.

The V gene is TRBV6-5, the J gene TRBJ1-2; the D gene is possibly TRBD1 (6 bases). Germline V gene data show CDR1 as MNHEY and CDR2 as SVGAGI. This CDR3 has 15 amino acids. Trimming took 7 bases from V and 8 from J, leaving 23 bases between them. The CDR3 DNA follows: TGTGCCAGCACAAACGGGGCCCTTGGGGGGCCGGGCTACACCTTC. It yields the protein CASTNGALGGPGYTF.

V and J are TRBV5-4 and TRBJ2-1, with 7 bases that match TRBD1. Germline assignment: CDR1 SGHNT and CDR2 YYREEE (reference sequence). This CDR3 has 13 amino acids. Germline trimming cut 0 bases from V and 10 bases from J; bases unmatched to any gene: 4. The CDR3 here is CASSLDRGREQFF. CDR3 bases: TGTGCCAGCAGCTTGGACAGGGGACGGGAGCAGTTCTTC.

The chain uses TRBV27 and TRBJ1-1; no reliable D call. Germline CDR1 MNHEY, CDR2 SMNVEV (reference sequence). The CDR3 runs to 14 residues. Trimming left V 1 base short and J 0 bases short, with 6 bases between. The CDR3 protein is CASSLWGLNTEAFF. For the CDR3, the DNA is TGTGCCAGCAGTTTATGGGGTTTGAACACTGAAGCTTTCTTT.

V gene TRBV7-9 combines with J gene TRBJ2-7, with a weak D call TRBD1 (6 bases). Germline V lookup: CDR1 SEHNR, CDR2 FQNEAQ (reference sequence). The CDR3 covers 14 residues. Trimming pared 0 bases from V and 5 bases from J, leaving 11 bases between. CDR3 protein: CASSLAQGTHEQYF. Written as DNA, the CDR3 is TGTGCCAGCAGCTTAGCCCAGGGGACCCACGAGCAGTACTTC. Variable domain in full (rest from reference TRBV7-9 and TRBJ2-7): DTGVSQNPRHKITKRGQNVTFRCDPISEHNRLYWYRQTLGQGPEFLTYFQNEAQLEKSRLLSDRFSAERPKGSFSTLEIQRTEQGDSAMYLCASSLAQGTHEQYFGPGTRLTVT.

The rearrangement uses TRBV5-1 and TRBJ2-5; 9 bases match TRBD1. The germline V gene encodes CDR1 SGHRS and CDR2 YFSETQ. After removal of 4 bases from V and 3 bases from J, the junction contained 4 bases not matched to a gene. CDR3 length: 14 amino acids. The CDR3 nucleotides read TGCGCCAGCAGCGGGGGACAGGGAAAAGAGACCCAGTACTTC. This translates into CASSGGQGKETQYF.

V usage is TRBV3-1 (or the pseudogene TRBV3-2) and J usage is TRBJ2-7; D is ambiguous. The germline V gene encodes CDR1 LGHDT and CDR2 YNNKEL (reference sequence). Between the trimmed V and J ends, which lost 0 bases and 4 bases, there was a span of 13 bases. The CDR3 is 15 amino acids. CDR3 sequence (DNA): TGTGCCAGCAGCCAAGAAGGGAACCAAGTTTACGAGCAGTACTTC. Translating it yields CASSQEGNQVYEQYF.

V is TRBV5-1 and J is TRBJ1-2; TRBD1 is a possible D gene (5 bases). The CDR3 sequence is 16 residues long. CDR1 and CDR2 (germline): SGHRS, YFSETQ. Trimming removed 2 bases at V and 10 bases at J, with 24 bases between. CDR3 amino acids: CASSFGFETAAVDYTF. The CDR3 DNA reads TGCGCCAGCAGCTTCGGCTTCGAGACAGCAGCTGTTGACTACACCTTC.

In nucleotides, the CDR3 is TGTGCCAGCAGTGAGGACAGTACTAACATTCAGTACTTC. Protein product: CASSEDSTNIQYF. The V and J genes are TRBV6-1 and TRBJ2-4; tentatively, D is TRBD1 (6 bases). The V end was cut by 3 bases, the J end by 7 bases, with 10 bases between. The CDR3 is 13 residues long. Germline CDR1 is MNHNS and CDR2 is SASEGT.

The chain combines TRBV27 with TRBJ2-7, with D possibly matching TRBD1 (5 bases). The germline V gene encodes CDR1 MNHEY and CDR2 SMNVEV (reference sequence). This CDR3 is built from 16 residues. Trimming removed 2 bases from V and 0 bases from J, with 14 bases in between. As DNA, the CDR3 is TGTGCCAGCAGTTTAAGTCTCCAGGGAAGCTCCTACGAGCAGTACTTC. It specifies CASSLSLQGSSYEQYF.

This chain links TRBV7-9 with TRBJ2-1, with TRBD2 matching over 12 bases. The germline V gene encodes CDR1 SEHNR and CDR2 FQNEAQ (reference sequence). The J segment lost 4 bases and the V segment lost 2 bases, leaving 0 bases of the junction unmatched. The CDR3 length is 15 residues. The CDR3 DNA reads TGTGCCAGCAGCTTACTAGCGGGAGGGTACAATGAGCAGTTCTTC. As protein: CASSLLAGGYNEQFF.